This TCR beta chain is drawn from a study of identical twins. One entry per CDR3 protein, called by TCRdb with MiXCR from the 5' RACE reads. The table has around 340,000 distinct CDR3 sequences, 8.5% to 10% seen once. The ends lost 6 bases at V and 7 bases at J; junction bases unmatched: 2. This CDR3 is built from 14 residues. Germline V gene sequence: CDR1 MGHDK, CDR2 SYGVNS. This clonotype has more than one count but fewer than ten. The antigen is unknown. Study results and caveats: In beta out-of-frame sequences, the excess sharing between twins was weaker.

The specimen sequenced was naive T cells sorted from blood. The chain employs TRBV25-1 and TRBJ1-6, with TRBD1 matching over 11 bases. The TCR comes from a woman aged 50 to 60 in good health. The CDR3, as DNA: TGTGCCAGCAGCGGGACAGGGGGAAATTCACCCCTCCACTTT. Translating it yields CASSGTGGNSPLHF. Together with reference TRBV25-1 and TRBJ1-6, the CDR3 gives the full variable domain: EADIYQTPRYLVIGTGKKITLECSQTMGHDKMYWYQQDPGMELHLIHYSYGVNSTEKGDLSSESTVSRIRTEHFPLTLESARPSHTSQYLCASSGTGGNSPLHFGNGTRLTVT.